This T cell receptor (beta chain) was profiled in a study of regulatory T cells in long-lasting Graves disease. Study-level results: TRBV28, TRBJ1-2 and TRBJ2-5 were favored in persistent disease.

This clonotype was counted ten times or more. Its cognate antigen is unknown. The time point here: newly diagnosed GD, antithyroid drugs for less than 3 months. Following extraction of RNA from PBMCs, that RNA was used to make the TCR library. This CDR3 spans 15 amino acids. The V gene's germline CDR1 is KGHSH and CDR2 LQKENI. Trimming shortened V by 0 bases and J by 0 bases, and 6 bases separated the two germline ends. CDR3-region Arm-PCR and iRepertoire HTBI primers produced the TCR beta libraries. In the original analysis: Sample data revealed roughly 62 TRBV and over 12 TRBJ segments. TCRdb processed the multiplex PCR reads anew with MiXCR; each CDR3 protein has one entry. The V and J calls follow TCRdb's processing rather than the paper's. The sample consists of 420,000 or so distinct CDR3 sequences, around 17% of them appearing once. The sample was also linked to a second study, of T cells in Graves' hyperthyroidism and ophthalmopathy. This second report adds: Hyperthyroidism patients were newly diagnosed, had disease duration under 2 months, and were aged 18 to 65 years. From stable hyperthyroidism, ophthalmopathy was separated by a 13 V-J model.

This receptor was obtained from a woman between 18 and 29 years old with Graves disease. Specimen: peripheral blood mononuclear cells (PBMCs), collected at new diagnosis, from a patient treated with antithyroid drugs. The J gene is TRBJ1-3, the V gene TRBV18; D gene unclear. The CDR3 region is CASSPPSNSGNTIYF. CDR3 DNA sequence: TGTGCCAGCTCACCACCTTCAAACTCTGGAAACACCATATATTTT.